This TCR beta chain is drawn from a study of OX40 agonist ivuxolimab in advanced cancers. Study results and limitations: Expanded clones tended on average to be more numerous among CD8+ T cells than CD4+.

Notes on this clone: Its target is not known.

The germline V gene has CDR1 MNHEY and CDR2 SMNVEV (reference sequence). The CDR3 is 14 residues long. The V and J ends lost 5 bases and 2 bases respectively, with 12 bases between them. TCRdb keeps only in-frame clones here, not all; method: immunoSEQ multiplex PCR. The table shows under 75,000 clones, with roughly nine tenths occurring only once. The genes are TRBV27 and TRBJ1-1, with TRBD1 as a possible D gene (5 bases). The sample here was CD4+ or CD8+ T cells sorted from blood, taken in a trial of the OX40 agonist ivuxolimab. This sequence originates from an adult with an advanced solid tumor such as melanoma, head and neck, liver or kidney cancer. The CDR3 sequence is CASSLFRDNTEAFF. CDR3 in DNA: TGTGCCAGCAGTCTCTTCCGGGACAACACTGAAGCTTTCTTT.